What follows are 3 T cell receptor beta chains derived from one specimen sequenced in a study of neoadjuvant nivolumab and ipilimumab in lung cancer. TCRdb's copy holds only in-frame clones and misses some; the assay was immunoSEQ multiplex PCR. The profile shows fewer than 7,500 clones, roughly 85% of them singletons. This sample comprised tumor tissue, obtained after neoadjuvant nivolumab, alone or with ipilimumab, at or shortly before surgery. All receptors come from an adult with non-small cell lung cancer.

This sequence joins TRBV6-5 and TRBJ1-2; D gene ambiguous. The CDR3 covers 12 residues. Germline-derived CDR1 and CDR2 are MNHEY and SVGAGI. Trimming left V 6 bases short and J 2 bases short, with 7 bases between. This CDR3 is CASREKNYGYTF. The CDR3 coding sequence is TGTGCCAGCAGGGAGAAAAACTATGGCTACACCTTC.

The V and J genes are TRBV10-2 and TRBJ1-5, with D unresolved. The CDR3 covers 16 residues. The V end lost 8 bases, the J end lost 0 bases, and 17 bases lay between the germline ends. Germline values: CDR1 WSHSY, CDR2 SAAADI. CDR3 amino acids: CASAYDADYSNQPQHF. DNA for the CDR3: TGCGCCAGCGCCTACGATGCGGATTATAGCAATCAGCCCCAGCATTTT.

Here the CDR3 DNA reads TGCGCCAGCAGTTCCACAGGAGGCCCCAGCGGGGAGCTGTTTTTT. It specifies CASSSTGGPSGELFF. J is TRBJ2-2 and V is TRBV4-1, with D perhaps TRBD1 or TRBD2 (5 bases each). Per germline, CDR1 MGHRA and CDR2 YSYEKL. The CDR3 is 15 residues long. V lost 6 bases and J 7 bases, leaving 18 bases between the germline ends.